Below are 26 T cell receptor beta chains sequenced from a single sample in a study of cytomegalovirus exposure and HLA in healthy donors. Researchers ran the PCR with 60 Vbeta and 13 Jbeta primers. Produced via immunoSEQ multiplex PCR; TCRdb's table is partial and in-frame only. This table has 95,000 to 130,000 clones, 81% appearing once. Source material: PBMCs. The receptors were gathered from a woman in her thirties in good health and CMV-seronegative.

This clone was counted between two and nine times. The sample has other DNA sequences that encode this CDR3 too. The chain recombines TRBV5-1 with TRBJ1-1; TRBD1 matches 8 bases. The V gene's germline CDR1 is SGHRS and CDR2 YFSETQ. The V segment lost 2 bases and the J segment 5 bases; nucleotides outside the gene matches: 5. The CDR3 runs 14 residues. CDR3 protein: CASSFGQGGTEAFF. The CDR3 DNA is TGCGCCAGCAGCTTTGGACAGGGTGGGACTGAAGCTTTCTTT.

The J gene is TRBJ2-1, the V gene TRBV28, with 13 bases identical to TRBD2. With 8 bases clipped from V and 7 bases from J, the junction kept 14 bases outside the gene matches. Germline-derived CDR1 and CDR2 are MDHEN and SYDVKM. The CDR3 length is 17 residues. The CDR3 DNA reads TGTGCCAGCGAACTAGCGGGAGGGCTCAAAGAGTATAATGAGCAGTTCTTC. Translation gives CASELAGGLKEYNEQFF.

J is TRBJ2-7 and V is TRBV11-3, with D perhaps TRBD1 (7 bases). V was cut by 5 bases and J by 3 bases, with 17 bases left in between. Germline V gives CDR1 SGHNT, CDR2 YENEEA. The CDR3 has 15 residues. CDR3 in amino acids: CASSPGDRPLYEQYF. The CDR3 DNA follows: TGTGCCAGCAGCCCGGGGGACAGACCACTCTACGAGCAGTACTTC. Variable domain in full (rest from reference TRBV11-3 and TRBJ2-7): EAGVVQSPRYKIIEKKQPVAFWCNPISGHNTLYWYLQNLGQGPELLIRYENEEAVDDSQLPKDRFSAERLKGVDSTLKIQPAELGDSAVYLCASSPGDRPLYEQYFGPGTRLTVT.

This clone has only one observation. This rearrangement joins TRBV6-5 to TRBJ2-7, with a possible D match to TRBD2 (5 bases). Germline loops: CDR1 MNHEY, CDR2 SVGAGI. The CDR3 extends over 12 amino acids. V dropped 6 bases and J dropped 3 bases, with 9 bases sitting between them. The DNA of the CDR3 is TGTGCCAGCAGCCTGGCGGGCTACGAGCAGTACTTC. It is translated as CASSLAGYEQYF.

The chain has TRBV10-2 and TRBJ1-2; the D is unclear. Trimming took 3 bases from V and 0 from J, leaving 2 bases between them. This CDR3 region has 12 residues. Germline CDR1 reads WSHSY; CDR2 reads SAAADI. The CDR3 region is CASSDANYGYTF. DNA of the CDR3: TGCGCCAGCAGTGACGCTAACTATGGCTACACCTTC.

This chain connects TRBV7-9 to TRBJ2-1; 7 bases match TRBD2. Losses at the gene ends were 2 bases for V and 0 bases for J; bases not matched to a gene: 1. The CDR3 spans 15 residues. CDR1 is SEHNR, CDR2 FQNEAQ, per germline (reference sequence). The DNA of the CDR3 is TGTGCCAGCAGCTTACGGGAGGACTCCTACAATGAGCAGTTCTTC. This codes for CASSLREDSYNEQFF.

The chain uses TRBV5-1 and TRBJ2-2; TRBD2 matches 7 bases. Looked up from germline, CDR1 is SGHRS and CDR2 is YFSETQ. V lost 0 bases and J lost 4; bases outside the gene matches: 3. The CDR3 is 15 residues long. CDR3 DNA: TGCGCCAGCAGCTTGGCCTCGGGAGGCACCGGGGAGCTGTTTTTT. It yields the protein CASSLASGGTGELFF.

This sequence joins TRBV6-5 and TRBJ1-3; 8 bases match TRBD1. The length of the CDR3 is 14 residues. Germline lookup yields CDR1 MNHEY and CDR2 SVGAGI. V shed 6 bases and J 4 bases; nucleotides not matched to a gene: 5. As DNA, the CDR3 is TGTGCCAGCAGCCCAGGACAGGGAGGAAACACCATATATTTT. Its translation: CASSPGQGGNTIYF.

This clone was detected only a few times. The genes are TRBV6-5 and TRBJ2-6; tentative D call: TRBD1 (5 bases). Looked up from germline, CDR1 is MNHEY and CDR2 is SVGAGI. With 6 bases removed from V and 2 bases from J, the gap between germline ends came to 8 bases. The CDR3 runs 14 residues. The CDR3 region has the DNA TGTGCCAGCAGGCAGGGAACTGGGGCCAACGTCCTGACTTTC. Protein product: CASRQGTGANVLTF.

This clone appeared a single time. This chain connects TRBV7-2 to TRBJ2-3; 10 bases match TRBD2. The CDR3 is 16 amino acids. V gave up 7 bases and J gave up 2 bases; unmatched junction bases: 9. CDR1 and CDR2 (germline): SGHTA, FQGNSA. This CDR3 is CASTRRTSGTTDTQYF. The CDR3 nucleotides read TGTGCCAGCACACGACGGACTAGCGGTACCACAGATACGCAGTATTTT.

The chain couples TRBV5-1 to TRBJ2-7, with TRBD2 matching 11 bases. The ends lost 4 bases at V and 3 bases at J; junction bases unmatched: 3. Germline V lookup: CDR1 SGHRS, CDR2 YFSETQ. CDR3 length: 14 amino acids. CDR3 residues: CASSEGTSGYEQYF. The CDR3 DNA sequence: TGCGCCAGCAGCGAAGGGACTAGCGGCTACGAGCAGTACTTC.

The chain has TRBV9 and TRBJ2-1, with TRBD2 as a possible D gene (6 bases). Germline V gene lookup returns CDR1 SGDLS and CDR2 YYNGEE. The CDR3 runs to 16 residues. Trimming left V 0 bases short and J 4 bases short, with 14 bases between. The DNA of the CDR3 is TGTGCCAGCAGCGTAGATGTTAGCGGAAGATACAATGAGCAGTTCTTC. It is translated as CASSVDVSGRYNEQFF.

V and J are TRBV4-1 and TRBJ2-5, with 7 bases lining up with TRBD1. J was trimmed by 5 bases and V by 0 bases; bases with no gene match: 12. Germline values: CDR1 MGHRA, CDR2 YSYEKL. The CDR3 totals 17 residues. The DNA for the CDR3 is TGCGCCAGCAGCCAAGATCCAATGGGGACAGTCATGGAGACCCAGTACTTC. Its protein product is CASSQDPMGTVMETQYF.

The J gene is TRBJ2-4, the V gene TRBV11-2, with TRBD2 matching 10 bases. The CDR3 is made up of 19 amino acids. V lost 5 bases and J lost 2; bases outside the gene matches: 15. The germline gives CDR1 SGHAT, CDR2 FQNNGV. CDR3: CASSPLRVKREGTKNIQYF. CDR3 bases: TGTGCCAGCAGCCCCCTTCGGGTAAAGCGGGAGGGCACCAAAAACATTCAGTACTTC.

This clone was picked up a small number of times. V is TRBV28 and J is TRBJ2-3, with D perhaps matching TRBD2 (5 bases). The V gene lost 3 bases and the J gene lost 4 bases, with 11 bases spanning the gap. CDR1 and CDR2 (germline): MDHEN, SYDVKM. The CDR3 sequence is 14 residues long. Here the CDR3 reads CASSFSLAADTQYF. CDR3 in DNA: TGTGCCAGCAGTTTCTCCCTAGCCGCAGATACGCAGTATTTT.

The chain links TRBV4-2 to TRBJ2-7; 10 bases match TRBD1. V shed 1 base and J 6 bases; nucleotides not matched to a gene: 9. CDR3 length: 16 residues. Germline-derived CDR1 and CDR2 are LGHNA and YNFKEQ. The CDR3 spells CASSQVRRQGAGEQYF. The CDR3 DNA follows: TGTGCCAGCAGCCAAGTTCGCCGACAGGGGGCGGGCGAGCAGTACTTC.

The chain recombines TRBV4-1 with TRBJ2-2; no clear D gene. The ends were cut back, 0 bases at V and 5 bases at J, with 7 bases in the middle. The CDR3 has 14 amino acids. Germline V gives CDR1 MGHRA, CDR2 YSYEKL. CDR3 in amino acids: CASSQERGTGELFF. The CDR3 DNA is TGCGCCAGCAGCCAAGAACGAGGTACCGGGGAGCTGTTTTTT.

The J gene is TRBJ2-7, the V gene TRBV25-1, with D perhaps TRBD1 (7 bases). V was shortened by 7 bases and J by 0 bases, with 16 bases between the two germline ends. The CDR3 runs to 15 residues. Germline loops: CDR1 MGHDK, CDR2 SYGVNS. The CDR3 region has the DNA TGTGCCAGCAATGGAGGGACAGCCAGCTCCTACGAGCAGTACTTC. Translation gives CASNGGTASSYEQYF.

Here the CDR3 reads CASSLGSSGSGNEQFF. CDR3 in DNA: TGTGCCAGCAGCTTAGGGTCTAGCGGGAGTGGCAATGAGCAGTTCTTC. The V and J genes are TRBV11-3 and TRBJ2-1, with 10 bases identical to TRBD2. The CDR3 consists of 16 residues. The V segment lost 1 base and the J segment 6 bases; nucleotides outside the gene matches: 6. Germline loops: CDR1 SGHNT, CDR2 YENEEA.

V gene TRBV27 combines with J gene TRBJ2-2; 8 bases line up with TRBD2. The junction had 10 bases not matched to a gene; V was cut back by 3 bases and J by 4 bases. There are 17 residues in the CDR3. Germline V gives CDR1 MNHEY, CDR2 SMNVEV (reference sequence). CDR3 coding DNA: TGTGCCAGCAGTTTGGGCGGGCTAGCGGGTGTCACCGGGGAGCTGTTTTTT. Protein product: CASSLGGLAGVTGELFF.

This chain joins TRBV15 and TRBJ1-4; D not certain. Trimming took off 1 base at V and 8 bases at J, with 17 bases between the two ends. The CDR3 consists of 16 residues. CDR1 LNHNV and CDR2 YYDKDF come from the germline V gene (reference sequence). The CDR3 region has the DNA TGTGCCACCAGCAGAGGTCGGGATGCAGGCAACGAAAAACTGTTTTTT. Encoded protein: CATSRGRDAGNEKLFF.

CDR3 residues: CASSSTQRGETQYF. In DNA form, the CDR3 reads TGTGCCAGCAGTTCCACCCAACGAGGGGAGACCCAGTACTTC. The chain uses TRBV27 and TRBJ2-5, with D maybe TRBD2 (5 bases). V was cut by 4 bases and J by 5 bases, with 14 bases left in between. This CDR3 has 14 amino acids. Per germline, CDR1 MNHEY and CDR2 SMNVEV (reference sequence).

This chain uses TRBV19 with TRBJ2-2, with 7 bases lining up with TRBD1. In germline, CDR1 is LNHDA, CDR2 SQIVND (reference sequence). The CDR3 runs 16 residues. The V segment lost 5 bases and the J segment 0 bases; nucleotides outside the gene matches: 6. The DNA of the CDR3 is TGTGCCAGTAGTCACGGCCAGGGGGCGAACACCGGGGAGCTGTTTTTT. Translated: CASSHGQGANTGELFF.

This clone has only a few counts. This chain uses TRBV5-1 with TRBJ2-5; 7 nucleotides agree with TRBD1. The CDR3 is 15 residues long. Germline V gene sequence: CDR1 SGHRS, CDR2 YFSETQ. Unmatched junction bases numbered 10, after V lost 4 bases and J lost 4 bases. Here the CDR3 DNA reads TGCGCCAGCAGCCCTCGGGACAGTGGTCGAGAGACCCAGTACTTC. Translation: CASSPRDSGRETQYF.

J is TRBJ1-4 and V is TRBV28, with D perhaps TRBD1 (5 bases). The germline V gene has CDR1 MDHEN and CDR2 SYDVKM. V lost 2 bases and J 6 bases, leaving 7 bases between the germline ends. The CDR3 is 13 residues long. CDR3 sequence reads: CASSLQGYEKLFF. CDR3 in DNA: TGTGCCAGCAGTTTACAGGGCTATGAAAAACTGTTTTTT.

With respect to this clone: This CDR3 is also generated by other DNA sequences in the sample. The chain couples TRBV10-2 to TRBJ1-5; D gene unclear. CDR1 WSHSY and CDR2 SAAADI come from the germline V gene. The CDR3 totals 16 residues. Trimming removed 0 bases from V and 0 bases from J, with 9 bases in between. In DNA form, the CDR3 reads TGCGCCAGCAGTGAGTCCCCGGGTAATAGCAATCAGCCCCAGCATTTT. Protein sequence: CASSESPGNSNQPQHF.